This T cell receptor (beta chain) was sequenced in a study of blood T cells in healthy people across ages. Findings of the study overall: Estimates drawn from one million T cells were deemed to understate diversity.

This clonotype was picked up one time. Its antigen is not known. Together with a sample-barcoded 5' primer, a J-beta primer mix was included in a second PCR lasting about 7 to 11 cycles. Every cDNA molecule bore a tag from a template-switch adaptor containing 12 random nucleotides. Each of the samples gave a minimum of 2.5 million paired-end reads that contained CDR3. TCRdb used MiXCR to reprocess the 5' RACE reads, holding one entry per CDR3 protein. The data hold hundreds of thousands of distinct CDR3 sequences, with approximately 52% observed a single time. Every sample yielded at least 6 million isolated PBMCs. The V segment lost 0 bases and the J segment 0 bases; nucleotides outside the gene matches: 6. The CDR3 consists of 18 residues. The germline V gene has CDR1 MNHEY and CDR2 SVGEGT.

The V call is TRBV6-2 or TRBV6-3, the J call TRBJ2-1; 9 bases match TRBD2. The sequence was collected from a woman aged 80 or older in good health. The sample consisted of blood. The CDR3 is CASSYSPSGASSYNEQFF. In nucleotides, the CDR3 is TGTGCCAGCAGTTACTCGCCTAGCGGGGCAAGCTCCTACAATGAGCAGTTCTTC.